This T cell receptor beta chain originates from a study of naive and memory T cell subsets. Study-wide points: Possibly reflecting memory cells re-expressing CD45RA, a few larger clonotypes occurred in naive repertoires, especially CD8. Over 90% of naive TCR sequences appeared only once, unlike memory subsets.

This CDR3 is built from 12 residues. Germline values: CDR1 ENHRY, CDR2 SYGVKD. V lost 5 bases and J 12 bases, leaving 14 bases between the germline ends. As to this clonotype: Its antigen is unidentified.

Two oligonucleotides, mixed equimolar, formed the beta constant-region primer covering TRBC1 and TRBC2. Four rounds of PCR amplified the ligated cDNA using nested alpha and beta constant-region primers plus SP2. From the UMI-ligation and nested PCR reads, TCRdb called clonotypes with MiXCR, one entry per CDR3 protein. Of under 150,000 distinct CDR3 sequences in the sample, approximately 20% are singletons; the top ten hold 0.6% to 0.7%. The clonotype originates from a human donor in good health. The sample taken for sequencing was naive CD8+ T cells from blood. The chain links TRBV10-3 to TRBJ2-1; maybe TRBD2 (6 bases). The CDR3 DNA follows: TGTGCCATCAGTTCGTCGGGGGAGCCGCAGTTCTTC. Translation: CAISSSGEPQFF.